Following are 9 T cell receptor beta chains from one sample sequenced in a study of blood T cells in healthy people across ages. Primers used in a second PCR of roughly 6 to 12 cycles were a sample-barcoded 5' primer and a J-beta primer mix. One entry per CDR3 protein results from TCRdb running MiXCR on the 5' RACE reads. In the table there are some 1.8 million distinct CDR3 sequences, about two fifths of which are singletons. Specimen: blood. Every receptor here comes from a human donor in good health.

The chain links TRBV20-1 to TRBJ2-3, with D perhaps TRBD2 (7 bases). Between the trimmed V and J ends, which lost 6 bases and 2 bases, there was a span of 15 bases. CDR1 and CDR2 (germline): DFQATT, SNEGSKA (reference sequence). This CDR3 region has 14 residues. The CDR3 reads CSAPRGPLTDTQYF. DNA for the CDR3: TGCAGTGCCCCGCGGGGGCCCCTCACAGATACGCAGTATTTT.

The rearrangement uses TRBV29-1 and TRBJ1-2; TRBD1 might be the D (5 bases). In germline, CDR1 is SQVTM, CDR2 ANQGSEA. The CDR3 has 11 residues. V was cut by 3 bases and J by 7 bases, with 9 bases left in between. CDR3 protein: CSVEKGTGYTF. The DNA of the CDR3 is TGCAGCGTTGAGAAAGGGACTGGCTACACCTTC.

CDR3 in DNA: TGTGCCAGCAGCTTAGCAATTTGGGCGGGAAATGAGCAGTTCTTC. It yields the protein CASSLAIWAGNEQFF. V usage is TRBV7-2 and J usage is TRBJ2-1; D is possibly TRBD2 (6 bases). CDR3 length: 15 amino acids. Germline V gene sequence: CDR1 SGHTA, CDR2 FQGNSA. Deletions cut 0 bases from V and 7 bases from J, with 13 bases between.

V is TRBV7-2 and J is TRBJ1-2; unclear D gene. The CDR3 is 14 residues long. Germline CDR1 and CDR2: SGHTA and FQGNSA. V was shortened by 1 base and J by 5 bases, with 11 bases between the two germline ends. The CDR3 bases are TGTGCCAGCAGCTTAGTACGGACGGGGTATGGCTACACCTTC. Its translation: CASSLVRTGYGYTF. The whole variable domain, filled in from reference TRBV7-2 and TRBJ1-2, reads GAGVSQSPSNKVTEKGKDVELRCDPISGHTALYWYRQSLGQGLEFLIYFQGNSAPDKSGLPSDRFSAERTGGSVSTLTIQRTQQEDSAVYLCASSLVRTGYGYTFGSGTRLTVV.

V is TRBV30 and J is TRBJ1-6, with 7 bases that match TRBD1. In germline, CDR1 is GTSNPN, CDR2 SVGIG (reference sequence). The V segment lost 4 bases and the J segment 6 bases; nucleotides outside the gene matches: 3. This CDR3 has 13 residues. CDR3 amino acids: CAWISGGNSPLHF. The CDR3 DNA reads TGTGCCTGGATCTCAGGGGGTAATTCACCCCTCCACTTT.

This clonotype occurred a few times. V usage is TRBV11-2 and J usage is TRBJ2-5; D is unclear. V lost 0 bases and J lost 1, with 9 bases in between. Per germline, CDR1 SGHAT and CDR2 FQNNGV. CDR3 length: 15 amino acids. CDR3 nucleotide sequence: TGTGCCAGCAGCTTAGAGGCTACGACCCAAGAGACCCAGTACTTC. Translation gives CASSLEATTQETQYF.

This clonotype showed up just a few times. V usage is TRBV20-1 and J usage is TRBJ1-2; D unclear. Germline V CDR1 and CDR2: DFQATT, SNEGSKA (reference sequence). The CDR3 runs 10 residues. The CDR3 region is CSAQTYGYTF. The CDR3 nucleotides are TGCAGCGCGCAGACCTATGGCTACACCTTC.

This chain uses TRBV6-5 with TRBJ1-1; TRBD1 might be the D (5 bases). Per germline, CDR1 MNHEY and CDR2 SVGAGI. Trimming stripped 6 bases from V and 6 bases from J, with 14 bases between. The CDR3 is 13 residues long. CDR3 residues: CASSMDGGAEAFF. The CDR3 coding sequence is TGTGCCAGCAGCATGGACGGGGGGGCTGAAGCTTTCTTT.

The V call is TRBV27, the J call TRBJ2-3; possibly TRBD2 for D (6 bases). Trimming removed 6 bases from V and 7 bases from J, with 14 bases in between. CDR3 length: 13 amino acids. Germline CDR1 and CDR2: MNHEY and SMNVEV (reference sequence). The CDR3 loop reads CASRDYSMHTQYF. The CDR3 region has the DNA TGTGCCAGCAGGGACTACTCCATGCATACGCAGTATTTT.